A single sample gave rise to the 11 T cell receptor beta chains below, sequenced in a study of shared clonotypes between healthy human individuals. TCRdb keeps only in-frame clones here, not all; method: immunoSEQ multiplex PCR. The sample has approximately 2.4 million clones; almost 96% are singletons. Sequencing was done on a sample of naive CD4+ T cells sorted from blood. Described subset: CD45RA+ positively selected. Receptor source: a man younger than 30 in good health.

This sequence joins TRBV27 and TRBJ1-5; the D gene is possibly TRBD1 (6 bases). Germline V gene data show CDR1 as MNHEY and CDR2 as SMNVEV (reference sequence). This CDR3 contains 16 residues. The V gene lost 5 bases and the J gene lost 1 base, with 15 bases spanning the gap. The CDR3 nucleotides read TGTGCCAGCAGTCCATCAAGGGGGTACAGCAATCAGCCCCAGCATTTT. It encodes CASSPSRGYSNQPQHF.

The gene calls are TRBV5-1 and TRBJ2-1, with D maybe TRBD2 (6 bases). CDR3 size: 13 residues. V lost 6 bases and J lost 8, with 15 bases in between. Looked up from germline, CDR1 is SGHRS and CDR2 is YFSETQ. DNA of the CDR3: TGCGCCAGCAAAGACGGGACGGGGGATGAGCAGTTCTTC. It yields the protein CASKDGTGDEQFF. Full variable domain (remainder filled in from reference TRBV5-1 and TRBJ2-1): KAGVTQTPRYLIKTRGQQVTLSCSPISGHRSVSWYQQTPGQGLQFLFEYFSETQRNKGNFPGRFSGRQFSNSRSEMNVSTLELGDSALYLCASKDGTGDEQFFGPGTRLTVL.

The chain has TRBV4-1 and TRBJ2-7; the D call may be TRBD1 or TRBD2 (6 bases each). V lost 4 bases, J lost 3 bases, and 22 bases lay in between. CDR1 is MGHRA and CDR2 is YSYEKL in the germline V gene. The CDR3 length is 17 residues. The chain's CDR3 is CASSLKGSVGGFYEQYF. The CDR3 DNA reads TGCGCCAGCAGCCTAAAAGGGAGTGTAGGGGGGTTCTACGAGCAGTACTTC.

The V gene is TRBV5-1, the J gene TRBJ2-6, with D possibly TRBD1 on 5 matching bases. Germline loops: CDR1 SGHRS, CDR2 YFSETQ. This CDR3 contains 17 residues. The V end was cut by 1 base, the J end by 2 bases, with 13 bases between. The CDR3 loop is CASSLKGFQAGANVLTF. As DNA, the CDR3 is TGCGCCAGCAGCTTGAAGGGGTTCCAGGCTGGGGCCAACGTCCTGACTTTC.

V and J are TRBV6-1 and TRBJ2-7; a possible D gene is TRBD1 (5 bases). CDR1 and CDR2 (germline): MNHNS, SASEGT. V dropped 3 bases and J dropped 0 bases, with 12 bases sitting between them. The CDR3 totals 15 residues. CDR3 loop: CASSEPNRSSYEQYF. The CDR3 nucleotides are TGTGCCAGCAGTGAGCCGAACAGGAGCTCCTACGAGCAGTACTTC.

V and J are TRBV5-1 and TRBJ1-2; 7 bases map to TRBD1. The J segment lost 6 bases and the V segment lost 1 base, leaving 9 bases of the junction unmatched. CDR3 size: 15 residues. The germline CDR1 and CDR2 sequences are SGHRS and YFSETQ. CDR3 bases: TGCGCCAGCAGCTTGATGACAGGGTTTTTAAATGGCTACACCTTC. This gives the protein CASSLMTGFLNGYTF. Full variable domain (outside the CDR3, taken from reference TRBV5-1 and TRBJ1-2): KAGVTQTPRYLIKTRGQQVTLSCSPISGHRSVSWYQQTPGQGLQFLFEYFSETQRNKGNFPGRFSGRQFSNSRSEMNVSTLELGDSALYLCASSLMTGFLNGYTFGSGTRLTVV.

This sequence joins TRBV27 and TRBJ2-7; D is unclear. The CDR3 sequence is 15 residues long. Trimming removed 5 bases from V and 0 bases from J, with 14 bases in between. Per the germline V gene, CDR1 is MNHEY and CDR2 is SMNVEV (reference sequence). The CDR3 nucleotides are TGTGCCAGCAGTCTGCAGGCGGACGTCTCCTACGAGCAGTACTTC. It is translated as CASSLQADVSYEQYF.

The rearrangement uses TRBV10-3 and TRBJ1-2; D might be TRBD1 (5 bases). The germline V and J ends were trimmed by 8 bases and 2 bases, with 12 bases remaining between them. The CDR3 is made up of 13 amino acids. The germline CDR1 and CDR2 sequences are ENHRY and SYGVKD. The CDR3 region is CAISPGYNYGYTF. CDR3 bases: TGTGCCATCTCACCAGGGTACAACTATGGCTACACCTTC.

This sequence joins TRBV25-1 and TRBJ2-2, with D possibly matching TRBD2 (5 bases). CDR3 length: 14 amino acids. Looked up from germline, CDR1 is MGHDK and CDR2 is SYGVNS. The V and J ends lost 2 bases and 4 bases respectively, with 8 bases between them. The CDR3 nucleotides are TGTGCCAGCAGTGAACCTGGACTCACCGGGGAGCTGTTTTTT. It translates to CASSEPGLTGELFF.

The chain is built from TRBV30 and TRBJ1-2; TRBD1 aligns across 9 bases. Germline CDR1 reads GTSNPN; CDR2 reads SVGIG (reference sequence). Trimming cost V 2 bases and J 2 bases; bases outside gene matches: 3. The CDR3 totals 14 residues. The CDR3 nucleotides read TGTGCCTGGAGTCCCGACAGGGGGAACTATGGCTACACCTTC. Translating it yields CAWSPDRGNYGYTF.

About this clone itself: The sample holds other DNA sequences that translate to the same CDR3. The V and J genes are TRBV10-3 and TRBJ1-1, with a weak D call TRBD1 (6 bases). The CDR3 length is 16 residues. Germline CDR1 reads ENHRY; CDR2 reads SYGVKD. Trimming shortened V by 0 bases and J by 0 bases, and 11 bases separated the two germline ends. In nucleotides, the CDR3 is TGTGCCATCAGTGAGTCGGGGGGGGGCCTGAACACTGAAGCTTTCTTT. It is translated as CAISESGGGLNTEAFF.